The text below deals with one T cell receptor beta chain. The entry originates in a study of beta chain features in type 1 diabetes. The purity of all sorted populations exceeded 98%. The V and J ends lost 0 bases and 4 bases, in that order; junction bases with no gene match: 4. The CDR3 is made up of 15 amino acids. Per the germline V gene, CDR1 is SGHNT and CDR2 is YYREEE (reference sequence). Of the isolated RNA, all was reverse transcribed, and so the sequenced material was expressed TCRB transcripts. The average read count of naive, central memory and regulatory T cell samples was approximately 3.5 million. Sequencing used immunoSEQ multiplex PCR; TCRdb keeps in-frame clones, though not all of them. Of about 620,000 clones in the sample, roughly 16% were seen once.

The chain couples TRBV5-4 to TRBJ2-7, with 10 bases identical to TRBD2. The sample was naive CD4+ T cells from blood. The TCR originated in a man between 18 and 29 years old in good health. The CDR3 nucleotides are TGTGCCAGCAGCTTGGTACCTAGCGGGGGATACGAGCAGTACTTC. Its protein product is CASSLVPSGGYEQYF.